This T cell receptor beta chain was found in a study of blood T cell repertoires in COVID-19. At the level of the study: Sites across the United States, Italy and Spain contributed samples from acute and convalescent COVID-19. From T cells, B-cell-depleted T cells, or PBMCs came the material, which was cDNA or gDNA.

Original methodology: Estimation of nucleated cell counts relied on the amplification of reference gene primers. Here immunoSEQ multiplex PCR was the method, and the copy in TCRdb shows in-frame clones only, minus some. V, J and clone size were drawn from that table, and D and trimming were deduced from the DNA. The sample includes under 200,000 clones, around 79% seen only once; the top ten take 5.5% to 7%. Trimming stripped 0 bases from V and 6 bases from J, with 9 bases between. Germline assignment: CDR1 MNHEY and CDR2 SVGEGT. This CDR3 has 14 residues. The TCR comes from a middle-aged woman with COVID-19, enrolled during active disease. This chain uses TRBV6-2 or TRBV6-3 with TRBJ1-5; D is perhaps TRBD1 (5 bases). The sample consisted of peripheral blood. CDR3 sequence: CASSYSGGSQPQHF. The CDR3 DNA sequence: TGTGCCAGCAGTTACTCGGGGGGAAGTCAGCCCCAGCATTTT.